One sample yielded the 26 T cell receptor beta chains listed below, sequenced in a study of cytomegalovirus exposure and HLA in healthy donors. Assay: immunoSEQ multiplex PCR; the TCRdb copy retains only in-frame clones and omits some. The sample consists of some 200,000 clones, approximately 82% of them appearing once. The sample taken for sequencing was PBMCs. These receptors were taken from a woman in her thirties in good health and CMV-seropositive.

This clone appeared once. This chain joins TRBV6-7 and TRBJ2-3; 13 bases are shared with TRBD2. TRBV6-7 falls under the ORF class, with uncertain function. V shed 6 bases and J 6 bases; nucleotides not matched to a gene: 12. The CDR3 has 17 residues. The chain's CDR3 is CASSARLAGGRSDTQYF. The CDR3, as DNA: TGTGCCAGCAGCGCACGACTAGCGGGAGGCCGGTCGGATACGCAGTATTTT.

V gene TRBV13 combines with J gene TRBJ1-1, with a possible D match to TRBD1 (6 bases). The V gene's germline CDR1 is PRHDT and CDR2 FYEKMQ (reference sequence). V lost 2 bases and J lost 5, with 18 bases in between. This CDR3 contains 16 residues. CDR3 protein: CASSLSQGWSETEAFF. As DNA, the CDR3 is TGTGCCAGCAGCTTATCGCAGGGGTGGTCCGAAACTGAAGCTTTCTTT.

The chain employs TRBV28 and TRBJ2-5; 7 bases are shared with TRBD1. The junction had 11 bases not matched to a gene; V was cut back by 6 bases and J by 4 bases. Per germline, CDR1 MDHEN and CDR2 SYDVKM. This CDR3 comprises 15 residues. CDR3 loop: CASSYRQGLRETQYF. The DNA for the CDR3 is TGTGCCAGCAGCTATAGACAGGGCTTACGAGAGACCCAGTACTTC.

The rearrangement links TRBV28 to TRBJ2-7, with 10 bases that match TRBD1. The CDR3 covers 14 residues. CDR1 and CDR2 (germline): MDHEN, SYDVKM. V was pared by 6 bases and J by 5 bases, with 7 bases of the junction left unmatched. The CDR3 sequence is CASSARQGAHEQYF. The CDR3 DNA reads TGTGCCAGCAGCGCCAGACAGGGGGCACACGAGCAGTACTTC.

This clone turned up a few times. The V gene is TRBV4-2, the J gene TRBJ2-3, with a weak D call TRBD2 (6 bases). The CDR3 spans 17 residues. V gave up 0 bases and J gave up 1 base, with 14 bases separating them. Per germline, CDR1 LGHNA and CDR2 YNFKEQ. The CDR3 DNA is TGTGCCAGCAGCCAAGACCGCAGGAGGGGTGGCACAGATACGCAGTATTTT. Residues: CASSQDRRRGGTDTQYF.

This chain links TRBV5-4 with TRBJ2-2; a weak D match, TRBD1 (6 bases). Trimming removed 10 bases from V and 3 bases from J, with 13 bases in between. Germline values: CDR1 SGHNT, CDR2 YYREEE (reference sequence). The CDR3 runs to 13 residues. CDR3 amino acids: CAYRVLDTGELFF. The CDR3 nucleotides are TGTGCCTACAGGGTTTTGGACACCGGGGAGCTGTTTTTT.

The chain is built from TRBV4-1 and TRBJ2-7; TRBD2 matches 11 bases. CDR3 length: 13 residues. Germline assignment: CDR1 MGHRA and CDR2 YSYEKL. Germline trimming cut 4 bases from V and 5 bases from J; bases unmatched to any gene: 1. In DNA form, the CDR3 reads TGCGCCAGCAGCCCGGGACTAGCGGACGAGCAGTACTTC. It codes for CASSPGLADEQYF.

V and J are TRBV30 and TRBJ2-7; 7 bases line up with TRBD2. From germline, CDR1 is GTSNPN and CDR2 SVGIG (reference sequence). V shed 3 bases and J 9 bases; nucleotides not matched to a gene: 8. This CDR3 has 12 amino acids. The CDR3 protein is CAWRAGWGMQYF. The CDR3 coding sequence is TGTGCCTGGAGAGCGGGATGGGGGATGCAGTACTTC.

This chain links TRBV5-6 with TRBJ2-5; no firm D call. CDR3 length equals 15 residues. V lost 1 base to trimming and J lost 2 bases, with 12 bases between them. The germline CDR1 and CDR2 sequences are SGHDT and YYEEEE. CDR3 in DNA: TGTGCCAGCAGCTTGCGACGGGTTCGGCAAGAGACCCAGTACTTC. Amino acids: CASSLRRVRQETQYF.

This clone has just one count. J is TRBJ1-5 and V is TRBV6-1; D may be TRBD1 (6 bases). CDR3 length: 15 amino acids. CDR1 is MNHNS and CDR2 is SASEGT in the germline V gene. Trimming removed 8 bases from V and 5 bases from J, with 19 bases in between. CDR3 in amino acids: CASHNTGTPDQPQHF. The DNA for the CDR3 is TGTGCCAGCCATAACACCGGGACACCCGATCAGCCCCAGCATTTT.

V usage is TRBV19 and J usage is TRBJ2-2; 12 positions match TRBD2. In germline, CDR1 is LNHDA, CDR2 SQIVND (reference sequence). Trimming took 5 bases from V and 4 from J; bases not matched to a gene: 2. CDR3 size: 15 residues. CDR3 coding DNA: TGTGCCAGTAGTGCACTAGCGGGAGGCACCGGGGAGCTGTTTTTT. Its protein is CASSALAGGTGELFF.

The chain recombines TRBV28 with TRBJ2-7, with 10 bases matching TRBD2. The ends lost 10 bases at V and 5 bases at J; junction bases unmatched: 11. Germline CDR1 reads MDHEN; CDR2 reads SYDVKM. The CDR3 runs to 14 residues. CDR3: CATLSGRGLDEQYF. CDR3 DNA sequence: TGTGCCACCCTGAGCGGGAGGGGGTTGGACGAGCAGTACTTC.

The chain employs TRBV6-5 and TRBJ2-5; tentative D call: TRBD2 (6 bases). The CDR3 is made up of 13 amino acids. Germline V gene lookup returns CDR1 MNHEY and CDR2 SVGAGI. Trimming removed 8 bases at V and 5 bases at J, with 15 bases between. The CDR3: CASFGGAGETQYF. The CDR3 DNA reads TGTGCCAGCTTCGGAGGGGCGGGGGAGACCCAGTACTTC.

The gene calls are TRBV28 and TRBJ2-7; 9 positions agree with TRBD2. The J segment lost 2 bases and the V segment lost 6 bases, leaving 8 bases of the junction unmatched. The germline V gene has CDR1 MDHEN and CDR2 SYDVKM. This CDR3 is 15 amino acids long. The CDR3 here is CASSLPSGNPYEQYF. The CDR3 DNA reads as TGTGCCAGCAGCCTTCCTAGCGGGAACCCCTACGAGCAGTACTTC.

The genes are TRBV19 and TRBJ1-5; 8 bases match TRBD1. Germline-derived CDR1 and CDR2 are LNHDA and SQIVND (reference sequence). The CDR3 contains 17 residues. V dropped 5 bases and J dropped 3; count of bases not matched to a gene: 12. This chain's CDR3 is CASSGQGGRSSNQPQHF. Written as DNA, the CDR3 is TGTGCCAGTAGTGGACAGGGCGGACGAAGCTCCAATCAGCCCCAGCATTTT.

This clone was picked up one time. This rearrangement joins TRBV27 to TRBJ1-1; TRBD1 might be the D (5 bases). The CDR3 length is 16 residues. Looked up from germline, CDR1 is MNHEY and CDR2 is SMNVEV (reference sequence). V dropped 4 bases and J dropped 0 bases, with 15 bases sitting between them. The CDR3 spells CASSSLGGGLNTEAFF. The CDR3 DNA reads as TGTGCCAGCAGTTCCCTCGGGGGGGGGTTGAACACTGAAGCTTTCTTT.

This chain uses TRBV18 with TRBJ2-7; 12 nucleotides match TRBD2. Germline lookup yields CDR1 KGHSH and CDR2 LQKENI. Germline trimming cut 6 bases from V and 3 bases from J; bases unmatched to any gene: 9. There are 16 residues in the CDR3. CDR3: CASSRNTSGGLYEQYF. In DNA, the CDR3 is TGTGCCAGCTCCCGAAATACTAGCGGGGGGCTCTACGAGCAGTACTTC.

This chain connects TRBV2 to TRBJ1-2, with 10 nucleotides matching TRBD1. Per germline, CDR1 SNHLY and CDR2 FYNNEI. After removal of 5 bases from V and 5 bases from J, the junction contained 5 bases not matched to a gene. CDR3 length: 14 residues. CDR3 sequence (DNA): TGTGCCAGCAGTTTGGGACAGGGGTTATATGGCTACACCTTC. Translation gives CASSLGQGLYGYTF.

J is TRBJ2-4 and V is TRBV15, with 8 bases that match TRBD1. CDR3 length equals 15 residues. Germline trimming cut 1 base from V and 8 bases from J; bases unmatched to any gene: 7. Germline V lookup: CDR1 LNHNV, CDR2 YYDKDF (reference sequence). The CDR3, as DNA: TGTGCCACCAGCAGAGGATTATTACAGGGGGACATTCAGTACTTC. Translating it yields CATSRGLLQGDIQYF.

The gene calls are TRBV2 and TRBJ2-1, with D tentatively TRBD1 (6 bases). Germline V lookup: CDR1 SNHLY, CDR2 FYNNEI. CDR3 length: 12 amino acids. Between the trimmed V and J ends, which lost 9 bases and 8 bases, there was a span of 14 bases. The chain's CDR3 is CARRRGSDEQFF. CDR3 nucleotide sequence: TGTGCCAGGAGAAGGGGGTCTGATGAGCAGTTCTTC.

The J gene is TRBJ2-1, the V gene TRBV7-9, with 7 nucleotides matching TRBD2. This CDR3 comprises 15 residues. Germline V gene data show CDR1 as SEHNR and CDR2 as FQNEAQ (reference sequence). V lost 8 bases, J lost 4 bases, and 11 bases stayed unmatched. The CDR3 DNA is TGTGCCAGCGGAGCGGGGTTGGGGTTGTACAATGAGCAGTTCTTC. Its translation: CASGAGLGLYNEQFF.

The CDR3 here is CASSPDGENTIYF. The CDR3 DNA sequence: TGCGCCAGCAGCCCGGACGGGGAGAACACCATATATTTT. This rearrangement joins TRBV5-1 to TRBJ1-3; D uncertain. V lost 4 bases to trimming and J lost 7 bases, with 12 bases between them. CDR1 and CDR2 (germline): SGHRS, YFSETQ. There are 13 residues in the CDR3.

This clone was recorded only once. The V call is TRBV5-4, the J call TRBJ2-1, with 10 bases matching TRBD2. The CDR3 runs to 17 residues. The germline CDR1 and CDR2 sequences are SGHNT and YYREEE (reference sequence). V was clipped by 1 base and J by 8 bases; unmatched bases: 12. The CDR3 DNA is TGTGCCAGCAGCTTGATCAGCGGGAGGGCCTTATGGGATGAGCAGTTCTTC. Protein product: CASSLISGRALWDEQFF. The full variable domain, completed using reference TRBV5-4 and TRBJ2-1, is ETGVTQSPTHLIKTRGQQVTLRCSSQSGHNTVSWYQQALGQGPQFIFQYYREEENGRGNFPPRFSGLQFPNYSSELNVNALELDDSALYLCASSLISGRALWDEQFFGPGTRLTVL.

The rearrangement links TRBV5-1 to TRBJ2-3; TRBD1 is a possible D gene (5 bases). The V gene lost 7 bases and the J gene lost 0 bases, with 21 bases spanning the gap. Germline V gene lookup returns CDR1 SGHRS and CDR2 YFSETQ. The CDR3 sequence is 17 residues long. CDR3 residues: CASAPLGPPASTDTQYF. The CDR3 bases are TGCGCCAGCGCCCCCTTGGGGCCCCCAGCTAGCACAGATACGCAGTATTTT.

This clone was detected many times. The chain has TRBV7-2 and TRBJ1-1; D is uncertain. Germline V lookup: CDR1 SGHTA, CDR2 FQGNSA. The CDR3 has 14 residues. V gave up 2 bases and J gave up 4 bases, with 11 bases separating them. The CDR3 sequence: CASSLKRVITEAFF. As DNA, the CDR3 is TGTGCCAGCAGCTTAAAGAGGGTCATCACTGAAGCTTTCTTT.

The chain combines TRBV7-6 with TRBJ2-1, with D perhaps TRBD1 (5 bases). Germline V gives CDR1 SGHVS, CDR2 FNYEAQ. The CDR3 consists of 16 residues. V gave up 1 base and J gave up 3 bases, with 13 bases separating them. Here the CDR3 reads CASSLERGTGYNEQFF. The CDR3 DNA reads TGTGCCAGCAGCTTAGAAAGGGGAACAGGCTACAATGAGCAGTTCTTC.